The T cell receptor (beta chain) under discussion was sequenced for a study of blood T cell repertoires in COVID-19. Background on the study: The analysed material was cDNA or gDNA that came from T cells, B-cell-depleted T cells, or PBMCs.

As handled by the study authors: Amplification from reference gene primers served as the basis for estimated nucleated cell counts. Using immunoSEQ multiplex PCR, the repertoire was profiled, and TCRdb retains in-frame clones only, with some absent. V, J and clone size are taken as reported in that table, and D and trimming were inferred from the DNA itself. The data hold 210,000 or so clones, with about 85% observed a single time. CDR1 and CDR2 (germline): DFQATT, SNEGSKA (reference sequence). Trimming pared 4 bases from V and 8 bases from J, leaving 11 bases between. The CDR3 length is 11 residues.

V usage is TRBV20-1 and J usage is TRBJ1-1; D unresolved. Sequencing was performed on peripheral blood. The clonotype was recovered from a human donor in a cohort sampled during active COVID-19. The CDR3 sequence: CSAKDQVEAFF. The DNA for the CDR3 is TGCAGTGCTAAAGACCAGGTCGAAGCTTTCTTT.